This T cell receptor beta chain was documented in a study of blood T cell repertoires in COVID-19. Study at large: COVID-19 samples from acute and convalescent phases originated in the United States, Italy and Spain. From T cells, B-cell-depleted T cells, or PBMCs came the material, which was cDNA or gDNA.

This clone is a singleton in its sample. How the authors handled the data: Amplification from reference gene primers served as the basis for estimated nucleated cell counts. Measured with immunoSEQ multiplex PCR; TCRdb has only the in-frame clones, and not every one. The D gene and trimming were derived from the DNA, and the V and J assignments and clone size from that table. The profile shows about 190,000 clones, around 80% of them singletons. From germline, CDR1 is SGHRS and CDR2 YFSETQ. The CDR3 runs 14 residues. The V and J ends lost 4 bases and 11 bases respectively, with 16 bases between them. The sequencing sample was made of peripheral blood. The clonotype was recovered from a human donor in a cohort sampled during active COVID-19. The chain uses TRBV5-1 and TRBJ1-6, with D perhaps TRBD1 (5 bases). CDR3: CASSPPGGEAPLHF. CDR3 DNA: TGCGCCAGCAGCCCGCCCGGGGGAGAGGCACCCCTCCACTTT.